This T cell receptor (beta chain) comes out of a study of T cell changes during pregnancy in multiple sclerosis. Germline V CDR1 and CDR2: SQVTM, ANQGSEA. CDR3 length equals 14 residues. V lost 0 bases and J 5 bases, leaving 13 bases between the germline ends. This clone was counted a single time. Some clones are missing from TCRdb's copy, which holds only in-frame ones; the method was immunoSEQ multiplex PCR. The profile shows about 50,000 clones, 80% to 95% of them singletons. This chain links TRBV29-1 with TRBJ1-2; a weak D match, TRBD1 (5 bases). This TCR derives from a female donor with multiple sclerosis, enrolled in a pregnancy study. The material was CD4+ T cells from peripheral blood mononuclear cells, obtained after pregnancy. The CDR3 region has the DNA TGCAGCGTTGAAGATCGGGCAGGGTATTATGGCTACACCTTC. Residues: CSVEDRAGYYGYTF.